The 22 T cell receptor beta chains given below trace back to one sample, sequenced in a study of T cells in Graves' hyperthyroidism and ophthalmopathy. Amplification targeted TCR beta CDR3 regions from RNA transcripts. The TCR CDR3 first-round RT-PCR relied on the HTBI primer set. TCRdb re-called the multiplex PCR reads with MiXCR, one entry per CDR3 protein. Of roughly 420,000 distinct CDR3 sequences listed, around 13% are singletons. The specimen was blood. These receptor sequences come from a young woman with Graves' hyperthyroidism.

The sample holds many counts of this clonotype. V usage is TRBV12-3 or TRBV12-4 and J usage is TRBJ2-2, with 12 bases lining up with TRBD2. Germline trimming cut 4 bases from V and 7 bases from J; bases unmatched to any gene: 7. The CDR3 consists of 16 residues. The CDR3 DNA sequence: TGTGCCAGCAGTTCTCGACTAGCGGGAGAGAACGGGGAGCTGTTTTTT. Encoded protein: CASSSRLAGENGELFF.

The chain is built from TRBV10-1 and TRBJ2-7; 9 nucleotides align to TRBD2. With V trimmed by 3 bases and J by 7 bases, 10 bases remained unmatched. Germline CDR1 is WNHNN and CDR2 is SYGVQD (reference sequence). The CDR3 is made up of 15 amino acids. The CDR3 protein is CASSETASGNGEQYF. CDR3 bases: TGCGCCAGCAGTGAAACGGCTAGCGGGAACGGTGAGCAGTACTTC.

This clonotype has ten or more counts. This sequence joins TRBV6-4 and TRBJ2-1, with TRBD2 matching 8 bases. The germline CDR1 and CDR2 sequences are MRHNA and SNTAGT. J lost 6 bases, V lost 6 bases, and 10 bases had no gene match. The CDR3 covers 15 residues. CDR3 in DNA: TGTGCCAGCAGCGAACTAGCGGATAAGGCCAATGAGCAGTTCTTC. Translating gives CASSELADKANEQFF.

In this sample, this clonotype turned up many times. The rearrangement uses TRBV6-1 and TRBJ2-1; D is uncertain. The germline gives CDR1 MNHNS, CDR2 SASEGT. Trimming removed 2 bases from V and 5 bases from J, with 1 base in between. The CDR3 is 11 residues long. In DNA, the CDR3 is TGTGCCAGCAGTGAAAACAATGAGCAGTTCTTC. Its translation: CASSENNEQFF.

This clonotype was seen a few times. The V and J genes are TRBV10-2 and TRBJ1-6; TRBD1 matches 7 bases. The CDR3 is 15 amino acids. CDR1 and CDR2 from the germline V gene are WSHSY and SAAADI. J lost 6 bases, V lost 5 bases, and 7 bases had no gene match. This CDR3 reads CASSSLGQPNSPLHF. In DNA, the CDR3 is TGCGCCAGCAGTTCACTGGGACAGCCTAATTCACCCCTCCACTTT.

This clonotype was found many times. This rearrangement joins TRBV6-1 to TRBJ2-7; D not certain. Germline lookup yields CDR1 MNHNS and CDR2 SASEGT. The CDR3 consists of 13 residues. Between the trimmed V and J ends, which lost 5 bases and 2 bases, there was a span of 10 bases. The CDR3 spells CASSRNYAYEQYF. The CDR3 DNA follows: TGTGCCAGCAGTAGAAACTATGCCTACGAGCAGTACTTC.

This clonotype was seen repeatedly, ten times or more. V usage is TRBV3-1 and J usage is TRBJ2-2, with no clear D. V gave up 3 bases and J gave up 0 bases, with 11 bases separating them. Germline V gene sequence: CDR1 LGHDT, CDR2 YNNKEL (reference sequence). CDR3 size: 16 residues. CDR3 in amino acids: CASSHLTRSNTGELFF. CDR3 in DNA: TGTGCCAGCAGCCACCTGACGCGGTCGAACACCGGGGAGCTGTTTTTT. The full variable domain, with the rest looked up from reference TRBV3-1 and TRBJ2-2, is DTAVSQTPKYLVTQMGNDKSIKCEQNLGHDTMYWYKQDSKKFLKIMFSYNNKELIINETVPNRFSPKSPDKAHLNLHINSLELGDSAVYFCASSHLTRSNTGELFFGEGSRLTVL.

This clonotype was seen at least ten times. The chain couples TRBV7-4 to TRBJ2-3; D is unresolved. The germline CDR1 and CDR2 sequences are SGHVT and SQSDAQ. V was trimmed by 4 bases and J by 6 bases, leaving 8 bases between them. The length of the CDR3 is 12 residues. The CDR3 is CASSSEADTQYF. The DNA for the CDR3 is TGTGCCAGCAGCTCAGAGGCGGATACGCAGTATTTT.

This clonotype was detected ten times or more. V and J are TRBV7-8 and TRBJ2-1; D gene unclear. The ends were cut back, 5 bases at V and 9 bases at J, with 17 bases in the middle. The CDR3 loop spans 14 amino acids. Per germline, CDR1 SGHVS and CDR2 FQNEAQ. CDR3 region: CASSPGWDPTEQFF. The CDR3 bases are TGTGCCAGCAGCCCTGGTTGGGATCCCACTGAGCAGTTCTTC.

In this sample, this clonotype turned up many times. The rearrangement links TRBV11-2 to TRBJ2-3; TRBD2 might be the D (6 bases). Germline-derived CDR1 and CDR2 are SGHAT and FQNNGV. V lost 0 bases, J lost 9 bases, and 19 bases lay in between. The CDR3 is 16 residues long. The CDR3 spells CASSLDYSGDLGTQYF. CDR3 sequence (DNA): TGTGCCAGCAGCTTAGATTATTCGGGGGATTTAGGCACGCAGTATTTT.

There are a few counts of this clonotype. As DNA, the CDR3 is TGTGCCAGCAGCGTAGCGGGAGAGTACAATGAGCAGTTCTTC. It specifies CASSVAGEYNEQFF. V is TRBV9 and J is TRBJ2-1; D perhaps matches TRBD2 (6 bases). Trimming stripped 0 bases from V and 4 bases from J, with 8 bases between. The germline V gene encodes CDR1 SGDLS and CDR2 YYNGEE. The CDR3 covers 14 residues.

The chain combines TRBV5-4 with TRBJ2-3; the D gene is possibly TRBD2 (5 bases). V was trimmed by 1 base and J by 0 bases, leaving 12 bases between them. Germline V gene data show CDR1 as SGHNT and CDR2 as YYREEE (reference sequence). CDR3 length: 16 amino acids. CDR3 loop: CASSLYRGGSTDTQYF. The DNA for the CDR3 is TGTGCCAGCAGCTTGTACCGAGGAGGAAGCACAGATACGCAGTATTTT.

This clonotype appeared many times. This rearrangement joins TRBV12-3 or TRBV12-4 to TRBJ2-5; 7 bases are shared with TRBD1. The J segment lost 2 bases and the V segment lost 6 bases, leaving 9 bases of the junction unmatched. This CDR3 comprises 15 residues. The CDR3 coding sequence is TGTGCCAGCAGGCGACAGGGTGGGAGTCAAGAGACCCAGTACTTC. As protein: CASRRQGGSQETQYF.

Many counts were recorded for this clonotype. The rearrangement joins TRBV5-1 to TRBJ2-2; D is uncertain. The CDR3 spans 14 residues. CDR1 and CDR2 from the germline V gene are SGHRS and YFSETQ. V lost 0 bases to trimming and J lost 5 bases, with 8 bases between them. For the CDR3, the DNA is TGCGCCAGCAGCTTGGCCTGGGTGACCGGGGAGCTGTTTTTT. Translated, it gives CASSLAWVTGELFF. Variable domain in full (rest from reference TRBV5-1 and TRBJ2-2): KAGVTQTPRYLIKTRGQQVTLSCSPISGHRSVSWYQQTPGQGLQFLFEYFSETQRNKGNFPGRFSGRQFSNSRSEMNVSTLELGDSALYLCASSLAWVTGELFFGEGSRLTVL.

At least ten counts were recorded for this clonotype. CDR3 coding DNA: TGTGCCAGCAGCACCCCCGGACTAGCGGGACATGAGACCCAGTACTTC. Translation gives CASSTPGLAGHETQYF. This sequence joins TRBV7-2 and TRBJ2-5; 12 bases match TRBD2. The CDR3 runs 16 residues. Trimming took 5 bases from V and 5 from J; bases not matched to a gene: 9. From germline, CDR1 is SGHTA and CDR2 FQGNSA.

This clonotype was detected many times. V gene TRBV2 combines with J gene TRBJ1-5, with D maybe TRBD1 (6 bases). Trimming left V 5 bases short and J 6 bases short, with 14 bases between. The CDR3 has 14 amino acids. The germline gives CDR1 SNHLY, CDR2 FYNNEI. DNA of the CDR3: TGTGCCAGCAGTCCGGAGGGGGGTGGTCAGCCCCAGCATTTT. Residues: CASSPEGGGQPQHF.

This clonotype was observed many times. The V call is TRBV18, the J call TRBJ2-7, with 8 bases aligning to TRBD2. Trimming removed 1 base from V and 5 bases from J; junction bases left unmatched: 7. Germline assignment: CDR1 KGHSH and CDR2 LQKENI. The CDR3 is made up of 15 amino acids. The CDR3 loop reads CASSPLSSGHNEQYF. The CDR3 DNA reads TGTGCCAGCTCACCACTGTCTAGCGGGCATAACGAGCAGTACTTC.

The table lists this clonotype with many counts. The chain recombines TRBV6-1 with TRBJ1-1, with 7 bases matching TRBD1. The V and J ends lost 6 bases and 1 base, in that order; junction bases with no gene match: 5. Looked up from germline, CDR1 is MNHNS and CDR2 is SASEGT. The CDR3 spans 14 residues. CDR3 DNA sequence: TGTGCCAGCAGATTGACAGGGAGGAACACTGAAGCTTTCTTT. Translating gives CASRLTGRNTEAFF.

This clonotype was detected ten times or more. The V gene is TRBV28, the J gene TRBJ2-5, with no clear D. CDR1 MDHEN and CDR2 SYDVKM come from the germline V gene. Trimming shortened V by 6 bases and J by 7 bases, and 12 bases separated the two germline ends. The CDR3 has 12 amino acids. The CDR3 sequence is CASSSPQSTQYF. The DNA of the CDR3 is TGTGCCAGCAGCTCCCCCCAGTCGACCCAGTACTTC.

Details on this clonotype: The junction and the germline gene differ at one end; a read error may be behind it. This chain links TRBV24-1 with TRBJ2-1; 13 bases align to TRBD2. Per the germline V gene, CDR1 is KGHDR and CDR2 is SFDVKD. The CDR3 runs to 16 residues. The CDR3 DNA reads as TGTGCCACCAGTGATCCGGGACTAGCGGGATCCAATGAGCAGTCCTTC. Its translation is CATSDPGLAGSNEQSF.

Many counts were recorded for this clonotype. This rearrangement joins TRBV28 to TRBJ2-1; D is undetermined. Trimming removed 6 bases from V and 4 bases from J, with 13 bases in between. Germline V gene data show CDR1 as MDHEN and CDR2 as SYDVKM. This CDR3 is 14 amino acids long. CDR3 sequence: CASSPRYRYNEQFF. CDR3 coding DNA: TGTGCCAGCAGCCCCCGATACAGATACAATGAGCAGTTCTTC.

In its sample, this clonotype was seen many times. This chain uses TRBV9 with TRBJ2-7; D is ambiguous. Germline V gene sequence: CDR1 SGDLS, CDR2 YYNGEE. Trimming took 3 bases from V and 4 from J, leaving 11 bases between them. The CDR3 is made up of 13 amino acids. The CDR3 sequence is CASSGSSEYEQYF. The CDR3 DNA follows: TGTGCCAGCAGCGGGAGTTCGGAGTACGAGCAGTACTTC.